This note documents a single T cell receptor (beta chain) sequence. These data originate in a study of PD-1 blockade in mismatch repair-deficient tumors. Sequencing used immunoSEQ multiplex PCR; TCRdb keeps in-frame clones, though not all of them. Among over 100,000 clones listed, about 74% were seen once. This specimen was peripheral blood, taken 60 to 65 weeks after starting pembrolizumab. This TCR was recovered from an adult with mismatch repair-deficient cancer.

CDR3 DNA: TGTGCCAGCAGCGGGAGCGGTAGCTCCTACAATGAGCAGTTCTTC. As protein: CASSGSGSSYNEQFF. The chain combines TRBV13 with TRBJ2-1; perhaps TRBD2 as D (5 bases). Trimming took 5 bases from V and 0 from J, leaving 11 bases between them. Germline CDR1 is PRHDT and CDR2 is FYEKMQ (reference sequence). The CDR3 is made up of 15 amino acids.